Below are 15 T cell receptor beta chains sequenced from a single sample in a study of T cells expressing NK-cell markers. Reprocessing the 5' RACE reads, TCRdb reports a single entry for every CDR3 protein and omits DNA. This repertoire includes approximately 550,000 distinct CDR3 sequences. The specimen sequenced was blood T cells: a sorted CD56 or NKG2C T cell subset, CD4+ or CD8+ T cells, or bulk PBMC T cells (not recorded which). Source of these receptors: a man younger than 35 in good health.

The chain links TRBV5-5 to TRBJ2-2. Germline V gene lookup returns CDR1 SGHKS and CDR2 YYEKEE (reference sequence). This CDR3 contains 12 residues. CDR3 residues: CASSLIGEELFF.

This chain joins TRBV10-3 and TRBJ2-1; the TRBD2 assignment by TCRdb is unverifiable without DNA. The V gene's germline CDR1 is ENHRY and CDR2 SYGVKD. The CDR3 totals 16 residues. The CDR3 sequence is CAISESNRGLYNEQFF.

This chain uses TRBV6-6 with TRBJ2-7; the D call from TCRdb, TRBD1, cannot be confirmed without DNA. Germline V gene sequence: CDR1 MNHNY, CDR2 SVGAGI (reference sequence). This CDR3 has 12 amino acids. The CDR3 region is CATLQGVYEQYF.

The chain uses TRBV25-1 and TRBJ2-4; TCRdb's D call, TRBD2, is unchecked because there is no DNA. This CDR3 is built from 14 residues. Germline V gene lookup returns CDR1 MGHDK and CDR2 SYGVNS. Here the CDR3 reads CATLGPGWKNIQYF.

CDR3 sequence reads: CAISANEETQYF. The chain uses TRBV10-3 and TRBJ2-5. The CDR3 runs 12 residues. Per the germline V gene, CDR1 is ENHRY and CDR2 is SYGVKD.

The rearrangement uses TRBV24-1 and TRBJ2-1. The CDR3 is made up of 14 amino acids. CDR1 is KGHDR, CDR2 SFDVKD, per germline. Here the CDR3 reads CATSDWTSSYEQFF.

The chain uses TRBV27 and TRBJ2-5; the D call of TRBD2 rests on TCRdb alone, since no DNA is present to check it. Germline V gene data show CDR1 as MNHEY and CDR2 as SMNVEV (reference sequence). This CDR3 is 17 amino acids long. The CDR3: CASSLYPSGTSQETQYF.

The chain joins TRBV30 to TRBJ1-2; TCRdb names TRBD1, which stays unverified in the absence of DNA. Germline lookup yields CDR1 GTSNPN and CDR2 SVGIG (reference sequence). The CDR3 contains 15 residues. The CDR3 here is CAWTADRAPGYGYTF.

The chain employs TRBV7-9 and TRBJ2-1; TCRdb proposes TRBD1, but this gene call is untestable without DNA. The CDR3 covers 16 residues. The germline V gene encodes CDR1 SEHNR and CDR2 FQNEAQ (reference sequence). The CDR3: CASSLSGTELYNEQFF.

The chain uses TRBV7-2 and TRBJ2-5; TCRdb lists TRBD1, though no DNA is available to test this call. Germline V gene sequence: CDR1 SGHTA, CDR2 FQGNSA. There are 15 residues in the CDR3. CDR3 loop: CASSPPTGRWETQYF.

The chain recombines TRBV12-3 or TRBV12-4 with TRBJ1-1. The CDR3 has 15 amino acids. The CDR3 sequence is CASNHDPTLNTEAFF.

CDR3 loop: CSARAALGQFF. This sequence joins TRBV20-1 and TRBJ2-1. This CDR3 has 11 residues. Germline V lookup: CDR1 DFQATT, CDR2 SNEGSKA (reference sequence).

V and J are TRBV28 and TRBJ2-7; TCRdb names TRBD1, which stays unverified in the absence of DNA. The V gene's germline CDR1 is MDHEN and CDR2 SYDVKM. The CDR3 runs to 15 residues. CDR3: CASRPLGTAYYEQYF. Full variable domain (remainder filled in from reference TRBV28 and TRBJ2-7): DVKVTQSSRYLVKRTGEKVFLECVQDMDHENMFWYRQDPGLGLRLIYFSYDVKMKEKGDIPEGYSVSREKKERFSLILESASTNQTSMYLCASRPLGTAYYEQYFGPGTRLTVT.

The rearrangement links TRBV3-1 to TRBJ1-1. CDR3 size: 18 residues. Looked up from germline, CDR1 is LGHDT and CDR2 is YNNKEL (reference sequence). CDR3 region: CASSQRPLGARGNTEAFF.

The J gene is TRBJ1-1, the V gene TRBV2; as DNA is missing, the TRBD1 call by TCRdb cannot be tested. Germline CDR1 is SNHLY and CDR2 is FYNNEI. This CDR3 is built from 14 residues. This chain's CDR3 is CASSEQGETTEAFF.